This TCR beta chain derives from a study of cytomegalovirus exposure and HLA in healthy donors. Overall study context: T cells numbering around 200 million yielded more than 100 million unique TCR beta sequences in an earlier analysis.

PCR employed 60 Vbeta and 13 Jbeta primers. Data came from immunoSEQ multiplex PCR; TCRdb stores just in-frame clones and leaves some out. The table records roughly 100,000 clones, 12% of them present only once. J lost 4 bases, V lost 0 bases, and 8 bases had no gene match. The germline V gene has CDR1 MGHRA and CDR2 YSYEKL. The CDR3 is 17 amino acids. The material sequenced was PBMCs. J is TRBJ2-1 and V is TRBV4-1; 8 nucleotides align to TRBD2. The TCR comes from a man aged 40-55 years in good health and CMV-seropositive. The CDR3 protein is CASSQEGGGLAYNEQFF. CDR3 nucleotides: TGCGCCAGCAGCCAAGAAGGCGGAGGACTAGCTTACAATGAGCAGTTCTTC.